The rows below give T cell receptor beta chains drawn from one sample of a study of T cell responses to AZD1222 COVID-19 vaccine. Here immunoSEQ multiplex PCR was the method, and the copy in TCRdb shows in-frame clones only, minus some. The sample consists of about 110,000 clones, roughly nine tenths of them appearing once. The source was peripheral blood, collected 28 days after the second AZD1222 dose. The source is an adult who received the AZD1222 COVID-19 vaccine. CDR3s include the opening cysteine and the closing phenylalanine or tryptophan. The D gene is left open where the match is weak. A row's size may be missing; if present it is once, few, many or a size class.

CDR3: CASSQGRVDEQYF
DNA: TGCGCCAGCAGCCAAGGGCGGGTTGACGAGCAGTACTTC
size: -
J: TRBJ2-7
V: TRBV4-1
D: -

CDR3: CASVGQGINEQFF
DNA: TGTGCCAGCGTGGGACAGGGGATCAATGAGCAGTTCTTC
size: -
J: TRBJ2-1
V: TRBV6-5
D: TRBD1

CDR3: CASSVEVSPSSNEQFF
DNA: TGTGCCAGCAGCGTAGAGGTTAGCCCTAGTAGTAATGAGCAGTTCTTC
size: -
J: TRBJ2-1
V: TRBV9
D: -

CDR3: CASSTGQGAAYEQYF
DNA: TGTGCCAGCAGCACGGGACAGGGGGCGGCCTACGAGCAGTACTTC
size: -
J: TRBJ2-7
V: TRBV9
D: TRBD1

CDR3: CASSTERGGRSGANVLTF
DNA: TGTGCCAGCAGTACGGAGCGGGGGGGCCGATCCGGGGCCAACGTCCTGACTTTC
size: -
J: TRBJ2-6
V: TRBV6-2/TRBV6-3
D: TRBD2

CDR3: CASSLEEGSPLHF
DNA: TGTGCCAGCAGCTTAGAAGAGGGTTCACCCCTCCACTTT
size: -
J: TRBJ1-6
V: TRBV7-9
D: -

CDR3: CASSPADPYEQYF
DNA: TGTGCCAGCAGCCCAGCGGACCCCTACGAGCAGTACTTC
size: -
J: TRBJ2-7
V: TRBV9
D: -

CDR3: CASSQDRMSYEQYF
DNA: TGCGCCAGCAGCCAAGATCGCATGTCCTACGAGCAGTACTTC
size: -
J: TRBJ2-7
V: TRBV4-3
D: -

CDR3: CASSRDRAVGEAFF
DNA: TGTGCCAGCAGCCGGGACAGGGCGGTGGGTGAAGCTTTCTTT
size: -
J: TRBJ1-1
V: TRBV3-1/TRBV3-2
D: TRBD1

CDR3: CAISAQAGGVSETQYF
DNA: TGTGCCATCAGTGCCCAGGCGGGGGGTGTTTCGGAGACCCAGTACTTC
size: once
J: TRBJ2-5
V: TRBV10-3
D: TRBD2

CDR3: CASSPEGNTGELFF
DNA: TGCGCCAGCAGCCCCGAGGGCAACACCGGGGAGCTGTTTTTT
size: once
J: TRBJ2-2
V: TRBV5-1
D: -

CDR3: CASRNGYTDTQYF
DNA: TGTGCCAGCAGGAACGGGTACACAGATACGCAGTATTTT
size: -
J: TRBJ2-3
V: TRBV21-1
D: -

CDR3: CASSLGADLSGNTIYF
DNA: TGTGCCAGCAGCTTAGGGGCCGACCTCTCTGGAAACACCATATATTTT
size: once
J: TRBJ1-3
V: TRBV7-9
D: -

CDR3: CASSKQGGNQPQHF
DNA: TGTGCCAGTAGCAAACAGGGGGGCAATCAGCCCCAGCATTTT
size: -
J: TRBJ1-5
V: TRBV19
D: TRBD1

CDR3: CASSLGQGFEQYF
DNA: TGTGCCAGCAGCTTGGGGCAGGGGTTCGAGCAGTACTTC
size: -
J: TRBJ2-7
V: TRBV5-6
D: -

CDR3: CASSEAGGGYEQYF
DNA: TGTGCCAGCAGTGAAGCAGGGGGAGGATACGAGCAGTACTTC
size: -
J: TRBJ2-7
V: TRBV6-1
D: -

CDR3: CASAEGNSQPQHF
DNA: TGTGCCAGCGCGGAGGGAAACAGTCAGCCCCAGCATTTT
size: -
J: TRBJ1-5
V: TRBV28
D: -

CDR3: CASSPRGSTEAFF
DNA: TGTGCCAGCAGCCCCAGGGGGTCCACTGAAGCTTTCTTT
size: -
J: TRBJ1-1
V: TRBV3-1/TRBV3-2
D: TRBD1

CDR3: CASSAGQGGTGELFF
DNA: TGTGCCAGCAGCGCCGGACAGGGAGGCACCGGGGAGCTGTTTTTT
size: -
J: TRBJ2-2
V: TRBV9
D: TRBD1

CDR3: CASSLGGAGGGYEQYF
DNA: TGCGCCAGCAGCTTGGGTGGTGCGGGGGGAGGATACGAGCAGTACTTC
size: -
J: TRBJ2-7
V: TRBV5-1
D: TRBD2

CDR3: CASSYSSWASNEKLFF
DNA: TGTGCCAGCAGTTACTCGTCCTGGGCATCTAATGAAAAACTGTTTTTT
size: few
J: TRBJ1-4
V: TRBV6-5
D: -

CDR3: CASSYAGTATYEQYF
DNA: TGTGCCAGCAGTTACGCCGGGACGGCGACCTACGAGCAGTACTTC
size: -
J: TRBJ2-7
V: TRBV6-2/TRBV6-3
D: -

CDR3: CASSQVPLTDTQYF
DNA: TGCGCCAGCAGCCAAGTGCCGCTAACAGATACGCAGTATTTT
size: once
J: TRBJ2-3
V: TRBV4-3
D: -

CDR3: CASSSPTAAGEQYF
DNA: TGTGCCAGCAGCTCCCCTACGGCCGCCGGGGAGCAGTACTTC
size: -
J: TRBJ2-7
V: TRBV7-9
D: -

CDR3: CASSLAGTPKLVNTEAFF
DNA: TGTGCCAGCAGCTTAGCAGGGACTCCTAAACTGGTGAACACTGAAGCTTTCTTT
size: -
J: TRBJ1-1
V: TRBV7-9
D: -

CDR3: CASSPRLSGETQYF
DNA: TGTGCCAGCTCACCACGGCTTAGCGGGGAGACCCAGTACTTC
size: -
J: TRBJ2-5
V: TRBV18
D: TRBD2

CDR3: CASSLVGNYGYTF
DNA: TGTGCCAGCAGCTTGGTTGGGAACTATGGCTACACCTTC
size: -
J: TRBJ1-2
V: TRBV5-6
D: -

CDR3: CASSLGDGNYGYTF
DNA: TGTGCCAGCAGCTTGGGGGACGGGAACTATGGCTACACCTTC
size: -
J: TRBJ1-2
V: TRBV5-6
D: -

CDR3: CASRPAGVSYEQYF
DNA: TGTGCCAGCAGACCCGCAGGAGTATCCTACGAGCAGTACTTC
size: once
J: TRBJ2-7
V: TRBV2
D: -

CDR3: CATSRERGGQGGYNSPLHF
DNA: TGTGCCACCAGCAGAGAGAGAGGGGGACAGGGGGGATATAATTCACCCCTCCACTTT
size: once
J: TRBJ1-6
V: TRBV15
D: TRBD1

CDR3: CASSLGGRGDEKLFF
DNA: TGTGCCAGCAGCTTAGGAGGACGGGGGGATGAAAAACTGTTTTTT
size: once
J: TRBJ1-4
V: TRBV7-9
D: -

CDR3: CASSQETGTDGYGYTF
DNA: TGCGCCAGCAGCCAAGAGACCGGGACAGATGGCTATGGCTACACCTTC
size: -
J: TRBJ1-2
V: TRBV4-3
D: TRBD1

CDR3: CATQTRLGLEKLFF
DNA: TGTGCCACCCAGACCCGGTTAGGGCTTGAAAAACTGTTTTTT
size: few
J: TRBJ1-4
V: TRBV6-5
D: -

CDR3: CASSQDGYLGQGKRGGELFF
DNA: TGTGCCAGCAGCCAAGATGGTTATCTTGGACAGGGGAAAAGAGGCGGGGAGCTGTTTTTT
size: -
J: TRBJ2-2
V: TRBV3-1/TRBV3-2
D: TRBD1

CDR3: CASKSGVDYGYTF
DNA: TGTGCCAGCAAGAGCGGAGTGGACTATGGCTACACCTTC
size: -
J: TRBJ1-2
V: TRBV11-2
D: -

CDR3: CASSKGQGDTEAFF
DNA: TGTGCCAGCAGCAAGGGACAGGGCGACACTGAAGCTTTCTTT
size: -
J: TRBJ1-1
V: TRBV7-3
D: TRBD1

CDR3: CASSPKGQSYGYTF
DNA: TGTGCCAGCAGCCCTAAAGGGCAGAGCTATGGCTACACCTTC
size: -
J: TRBJ1-2
V: TRBV7-9
D: -

CDR3: CASARGSTDTQYF
DNA: TGTGCCAGCGCGAGGGGGAGCACAGATACGCAGTATTTT
size: -
J: TRBJ2-3
V: TRBV6-5
D: -

CDR3: CASSFSILGRYEQYF
DNA: TGTGCCAGCAGTTTTAGTATTCTCGGGAGGTACGAGCAGTACTTC
size: few
J: TRBJ2-7
V: TRBV28
D: TRBD2

CDR3: CASSSPSTGNTGELFF
DNA: TGTGCCAGCAGTTCCCCCTCGACAGGGAACACCGGGGAGCTGTTTTTT
size: -
J: TRBJ2-2
V: TRBV28
D: -

CDR3: CASSSDQGRNEKLFF
DNA: TGTGCCAGTAGTTCCGACCAGGGTCGAAATGAAAAACTGTTTTTT
size: -
J: TRBJ1-4
V: TRBV19
D: -

CDR3: CASSNARAGQPQHF
DNA: TGTGCCAGCAGCAACGCCAGGGCCGGACAGCCCCAGCATTTT
size: -
J: TRBJ1-5
V: TRBV6-5
D: -

CDR3: CASSPGQNTEAFF
DNA: TGTGCCAGCTCACCAGGACAGAACACTGAAGCTTTCTTT
size: -
J: TRBJ1-1
V: TRBV18
D: -

CDR3: CASSPDRTYGYTF
DNA: TGTGCCAGCAGCCCGGACAGAACTTATGGCTACACCTTC
size: -
J: TRBJ1-2
V: TRBV7-2
D: -

CDR3: CASSQGPNQPQHF
DNA: TGTGCCAGCAGCCAAGGTCCCAATCAGCCCCAGCATTTT
size: -
J: TRBJ1-5
V: TRBV3-1/TRBV3-2
D: -

CDR3: CASGPGLSPLHF
DNA: TGCGCCAGCGGCCCCGGGCTTTCACCCCTCCACTTT
size: -
J: TRBJ1-6
V: TRBV4-1
D: -

CDR3: CASSQGGALSSGNTIYF
DNA: TGTGCCAGCAGCCAGGGGGGGGCCTTGTCCTCTGGAAACACCATATATTTT
size: -
J: TRBJ1-3
V: TRBV9
D: TRBD1

CDR3: CASSITFSAPDTQYF
DNA: TGTGCCAGTAGTATTACGTTCAGTGCACCAGATACGCAGTATTTT
size: -
J: TRBJ2-3
V: TRBV19
D: -

CDR3: CSADRYNEQYF
DNA: TGCAGTGCGGACCGATACAACGAGCAGTACTTC
size: -
J: TRBJ2-7
V: TRBV20-1
D: -

CDR3: CASRGQGRDEQFF
DNA: TGTGCCAGCCGAGGGCAGGGAAGGGATGAGCAGTTCTTC
size: -
J: TRBJ2-1
V: TRBV6-5
D: -

CDR3: CASGTGVRSYNEQFF
DNA: TGTGCCAGCGGGACAGGGGTCCGCTCCTACAATGAGCAGTTCTTC
size: -
J: TRBJ2-1
V: TRBV5-4
D: TRBD1

CDR3: CASSYGYGYTF
DNA: TGTGCCAGCAGCTACGGGTATGGCTACACCTTC
size: -
J: TRBJ1-2
V: TRBV11-2
D: -

CDR3: CASSLEVTPNTIYF
DNA: TGTGCCAGCAGCTTAGAGGTCACTCCAAACACCATATATTTT
size: -
J: TRBJ1-3
V: TRBV7-9
D: -

CDR3: CATRDRGNEQYF
DNA: TGTGCCACCAGGGACAGGGGGAACGAGCAGTACTTC
size: -
J: TRBJ2-7
V: TRBV6-5
D: TRBD1

CDR3: CASRSGQSYEQYF
DNA: TGTGCCAGCAGATCGGGACAGTCCTACGAGCAGTACTTC
size: -
J: TRBJ2-7
V: TRBV12-3/TRBV12-4
D: TRBD1

CDR3: CASSLFGRSTDTQYF
DNA: TGTGCCAGCAGCTTATTCGGTAGGAGCACAGATACGCAGTATTTT
size: -
J: TRBJ2-3
V: TRBV7-6
D: -